The next 32 T cell receptor beta chains were all read from a single sample in a study of post-analysis software for immune sequencing data. Study outcomes and limitations: Patients showed TRBV5-6, TRBV5-1 and TRBV20-1 among a few TRBV segments more frequent than in controls.

No antigens are known for them. Unique molecular identifiers tagged the TCR beta cDNA libraries. TCRdb independently ran MiXCR on the PCR reads; one entry per CDR3 protein. There are about 540,000 distinct CDR3 sequences in the sample; under 40% occur only once, and about 5.6% lies in the top ten. Sequencing used blood. Every receptor here comes from a girl aged 2-17 years with multiple sclerosis.

The V call is TRBV19, the J call TRBJ1-5; D is possibly TRBD1 (5 bases). The CDR3 has 15 residues. The germline V gene has CDR1 LNHDA and CDR2 SQIVND (reference sequence). With 9 bases removed from V and 1 base from J, the gap between germline ends came to 16 bases. CDR3 sequence (DNA): TGTGCCAGCTCAGAGAGGGGTGGGAGCAATCAGCCCCAGCATTTT. It is translated as CASSERGGSNQPQHF.

This clonotype has at least ten counts. This chain joins TRBV20-1 and TRBJ2-5, with 15 nucleotides matching TRBD2. The germline CDR1 and CDR2 sequences are DFQATT and SNEGSKA (reference sequence). This CDR3 is built from 12 residues. The trim removed 5 bases at V and 11 bases at J, leaving 3 bases unmatched. The CDR3 DNA reads TGCAGTGCTGTAGGACTAGCGGGGGGGCAGTACTTC. This gives the protein CSAVGLAGGQYF.

This clonotype was recorded a few times. This chain uses TRBV11-2 with TRBJ1-5; 9 nucleotides agree with TRBD1. Germline CDR1 SGHAT, CDR2 FQNNGV. Germline trimming cut 5 bases from V and 5 bases from J; bases unmatched to any gene: 7. This CDR3 spans 15 amino acids. CDR3 residues: CASSRNRGPDQPQHF. The CDR3 DNA reads as TGTGCCAGCAGCCGCAACAGGGGGCCGGATCAGCCCCAGCATTTT.

This clonotype was seen many times. V usage is TRBV20-1 and J usage is TRBJ2-5; TRBD1 aligns across 7 bases. J gave up 4 bases and V 1 base, and 6 bases lay outside the gene matches. The CDR3 covers 14 residues. The germline V gene has CDR1 DFQATT and CDR2 SNEGSKA (reference sequence). The CDR3 sequence is CSARASPGGETQYF. CDR3 nucleotide sequence: TGCAGTGCTAGAGCGTCGCCAGGGGGAGAGACCCAGTACTTC.

The V call is TRBV5-1, the J call TRBJ2-1, with D possibly matching TRBD2 (7 bases). Germline V CDR1 and CDR2: SGHRS, YFSETQ. The V gene lost 0 bases and the J gene lost 7 bases, with 17 bases spanning the gap. The CDR3 contains 16 residues. The CDR3 DNA is TGCGCCAGCAGCTTGGCCTTAGGGGGGGGGCCTAATGAGCAGTTCTTC. Protein product: CASSLALGGGPNEQFF.

J is TRBJ2-1 and V is TRBV6-5, with a weak D call TRBD2 (7 bases). The V and J ends lost 7 bases and 2 bases respectively, with 18 bases between them. CDR1 is MNHEY, CDR2 SVGAGI, per germline. The CDR3 is made up of 16 amino acids. The CDR3 sequence is CASNPEGGNPYNEQFF. CDR3 nucleotides: TGTGCCAGCAACCCTGAGGGGGGGAATCCCTACAATGAGCAGTTCTTC.

The chain carries TRBV28 and TRBJ2-7; D might be TRBD2 (6 bases). The CDR3 consists of 14 residues. Trimming removed 6 bases at V and 0 bases at J, with 12 bases between. Germline values: CDR1 MDHEN, CDR2 SYDVKM. CDR3 nucleotides: TGTGCCAGCAGCGCGCCCGGGGGCTCCTACGAGCAGTACTTC. It yields the protein CASSAPGGSYEQYF.

The V and J genes are TRBV2 and TRBJ1-2; 7 nucleotides match TRBD1. Germline V CDR1 and CDR2: SNHLY, FYNNEI. With 6 bases clipped from V and 2 bases from J, the junction kept 3 bases outside the gene matches. The CDR3 totals 13 residues. The CDR3: CASRVRGNYGYTF. The CDR3 bases are TGTGCCAGCAGAGTCAGGGGGAACTATGGCTACACCTTC.

The chain employs TRBV7-2 and TRBJ2-3, with D perhaps assigned TRBD1 or TRBD2 (5 bases each). CDR1 SGHTA and CDR2 FQGNSA come from the germline V gene. CDR3 size: 17 residues. The V end lost 3 bases, the J end lost 2 bases, and 18 bases lay between the germline ends. The CDR3 loop is CASSFGLQGPFTDTQYF. Here the CDR3 DNA reads TGTGCCAGCAGCTTTGGACTCCAGGGACCTTTCACAGATACGCAGTATTTT.

In DNA form, the CDR3 reads TGTGCCAGCAGCCGCGGGGGAAGCAACGAGCAGTACTTC. Protein sequence: CASSRGGSNEQYF. The chain uses TRBV4-2 and TRBJ2-5; 7 nucleotides match TRBD2. The last part of the DNA fits TRBJ2-7 better; the J call may be wrong. CDR3 size: 13 residues. The germline V gene encodes CDR1 LGHNA and CDR2 YNFKEQ.

This chain joins TRBV5-1 and TRBJ2-3; D gene ambiguous. The CDR3 extends over 15 amino acids. Trimming cost V 4 bases and J 0 bases, with 12 bases left between them. The germline V gene has CDR1 SGHRS and CDR2 YFSETQ. The CDR3 sequence: CASSGSGPSTDTQYF. The CDR3 bases are TGCGCCAGCAGCGGCTCGGGCCCTAGCACAGATACGCAGTATTTT.

This clonotype was seen a few times. The gene calls are TRBV5-1 and TRBJ2-1; 10 nucleotides match TRBD1. CDR3 size: 13 residues. Trimming removed 4 bases from V and 9 bases from J; junction bases left unmatched: 4. Germline V lookup: CDR1 SGHRS, CDR2 YFSETQ. The CDR3 region is CASSPGQGPEQFF. The CDR3, as DNA: TGCGCCAGCAGCCCGGGACAGGGGCCTGAGCAGTTCTTC. Supplemented by reference TRBV5-1 and TRBJ2-1, the full variable domain reads KAGVTQTPRYLIKTRGQQVTLSCSPISGHRSVSWYQQTPGQGLQFLFEYFSETQRNKGNFPGRFSGRQFSNSRSEMNVSTLELGDSALYLCASSPGQGPEQFFGPGTRLTVL.

This chain links TRBV20-1 with TRBJ2-3; weak D call: TRBD2 (7 bases). Trimming took 4 bases from V and 6 from J, leaving 20 bases between them. Germline V gene lookup returns CDR1 DFQATT and CDR2 SNEGSKA (reference sequence). The CDR3 contains 15 residues. CDR3 region: CSATSGGGLSDTQYF. Written as DNA, the CDR3 is TGCAGTGCTACCTCGGGGGGCGGTCTGTCTGATACGCAGTATTTT.

This clonotype was observed a handful of times. The V call is TRBV29-1, the J call TRBJ1-1; D is unresolved. V dropped 5 bases and J dropped 5 bases, with 9 bases sitting between them. Germline lookup yields CDR1 SQVTM and CDR2 ANQGSEA. The length of the CDR3 is 11 residues. The CDR3 nucleotides are TGCAGCGTTATAGGGCGGACTGAAGCTTTCTTT. This codes for CSVIGRTEAFF.

This clonotype occurred a few times. The genes are TRBV10-3 and TRBJ1-2, with D possibly matching TRBD1 (5 bases). CDR3 length: 13 amino acids. V gave up 6 bases and J gave up 6 bases, with 14 bases separating them. The V gene's germline CDR1 is ENHRY and CDR2 SYGVKD. The CDR3 nucleotides read TGTGCCATCAGCGACCGACAGCCTAATGGCTACACCTTC. Translated, it gives CAISDRQPNGYTF.

This clonotype was observed a few times. The V and J genes are TRBV6-4 and TRBJ2-1; 7 bases are shared with TRBD2. This CDR3 is built from 16 residues. Trimming cost V 6 bases and J 7 bases; bases outside gene matches: 15. CDR1 is MRHNA, CDR2 SNTAGT, per germline. The CDR3 protein is CASSSGRAGDLNEQFF. In DNA form, the CDR3 reads TGTGCCAGCAGCTCCGGACGGGCGGGGGACTTAAATGAGCAGTTCTTC.

V gene TRBV12-5 combines with J gene TRBJ1-4; D perhaps matches TRBD1 (5 bases). This CDR3 spans 14 amino acids. CDR1 is LGHNT, CDR2 FRNRAP, per germline. The V end lost 9 bases, the J end lost 5 bases, and 16 bases lay between the germline ends. The CDR3, as DNA: TGTGCTAGGGGGGAAGGACCGCAGAATGAAAAACTGTTTTTT. Translating it yields CARGEGPQNEKLFF.

This clonotype was counted ten times or more. V usage is TRBV7-2 and J usage is TRBJ2-3; D is unresolved. Deletions cut 0 bases from V and 0 bases from J, with 10 bases between. The CDR3 is 16 amino acids. In germline, CDR1 is SGHTA, CDR2 FQGNSA. Written as DNA, the CDR3 is TGTGCCAGCAGCTTAGCGGCGATAATTAGCACAGATACGCAGTATTTT. Protein sequence: CASSLAAIISTDTQYF.

The CDR3 DNA reads TGTGCCAGCAGCTTAGTGGGTTACAATGAGCAGTTCTTC. Its protein is CASSLVGYNEQFF. The chain links TRBV7-9 to TRBJ2-1; D unclear. The V end was cut by 1 base, the J end by 4 bases, with 5 bases between. Looked up from germline, CDR1 is SEHNR and CDR2 is FQNEAQ (reference sequence). This CDR3 spans 13 amino acids.

This clonotype was picked up a small number of times. V is TRBV7-2 and J is TRBJ2-7; tentatively, D is TRBD2 (5 bases). Trimming stripped 4 bases from V and 11 bases from J, with 12 bases between. This CDR3 has 11 amino acids. Germline lookup yields CDR1 SGHTA and CDR2 FQGNSA. Here the CDR3 reads CASSSGREKYF. CDR3 nucleotides: TGTGCCAGCAGCTCTGGACGGGAAAAGTACTTC.

This clonotype appeared many times. V and J are TRBV18 and TRBJ1-2; a weak D match, TRBD1 (5 bases). V was clipped by 0 bases and J by 0 bases, with 11 bases between them. Per germline, CDR1 KGHSH and CDR2 LQKENI. The CDR3 spans 16 residues. CDR3 nucleotide sequence: TGTGCCAGCTCACCACCGGCAGGGCAAGCTAACTATGGCTACACCTTC. Protein sequence: CASSPPAGQANYGYTF.

This clonotype was seen only a few times. V is TRBV13 and J is TRBJ1-1, with D perhaps matching TRBD1 (5 bases). CDR1 is PRHDT and CDR2 is FYEKMQ in the germline V gene (reference sequence). Trimming pared 0 bases from V and 11 bases from J, leaving 13 bases between. The CDR3 spans 13 residues. The CDR3 DNA follows: TGTGCCAGCAGCTTAGGAACAGGCGTGTCGGCTTTCTTT. It yields the protein CASSLGTGVSAFF.

The chain uses TRBV10-2 and TRBJ1-4; D unresolved. The CDR3 runs to 15 residues. Trimming cost V 8 bases and J 3 bases, with 16 bases left between them. CDR1 is WSHSY and CDR2 is SAAADI in the germline V gene. This CDR3 reads CASGGLDIANEKLFF. The CDR3 nucleotides read TGCGCCAGCGGCGGGTTGGATATCGCTAATGAAAAACTGTTTTTT.

This rearrangement joins TRBV6-2 or TRBV6-3 to TRBJ2-2; the D gene is possibly TRBD2 (6 bases). Germline values: CDR1 MNHEY, CDR2 SVGEGT. V lost 6 bases, J lost 4 bases, and 12 bases lay in between. This CDR3 contains 14 residues. The CDR3 reads CASRKGGSTGELFF. The DNA for the CDR3 is TGTGCCAGCAGGAAGGGAGGTAGCACCGGGGAGCTGTTTTTT.

This clonotype has only a few counts. The DNA for the CDR3 is TGCGCCAGCAACCCCGGTCAAGAGACCCAGTACTTC. Protein product: CASNPGQETQYF. The chain is built from TRBV5-1 and TRBJ2-5; D is uncertain. V was trimmed by 6 bases and J by 2 bases, leaving 8 bases between them. Germline V CDR1 and CDR2: SGHRS, YFSETQ. The CDR3 consists of 12 residues.

This clonotype was counted only a few times. The chain has TRBV20-1 and TRBJ2-3; TRBD2 aligns across 8 bases. CDR3 length equals 16 residues. CDR1 and CDR2 from the germline V gene are DFQATT and SNEGSKA (reference sequence). Trimming removed 3 bases from V and 0 bases from J; junction bases left unmatched: 8. CDR3 amino acids: CSARRGGPRSTDTQYF. The DNA of the CDR3 is TGCAGTGCTAGGCGCGGGGGGCCCCGGAGCACAGATACGCAGTATTTT.

In the case of this clonotype: One junction end does not reproduce the germline sequence, and a read error may be involved. The chain recombines TRBV12-3 or TRBV12-4 with TRBJ1-5, with a weak D call TRBD1 (6 bases). The CDR3 extends over 14 amino acids. Written as DNA, the CDR3 is TGTGCCAGCAGTGCAGGGGATAGCAACCAGCCCCAGCATTTT. The encoded protein is CASSAGDSNQPQHF.

The rearrangement links TRBV20-1 to TRBJ1-1; 7 nucleotides agree with TRBD1. The length of the CDR3 is 17 residues. V lost 0 bases to trimming and J lost 4 bases; unmatched junction nucleotides: 14. In germline, CDR1 is DFQATT, CDR2 SNEGSKA (reference sequence). The CDR3 sequence is CSARDVRGRGGSTEAFF. DNA of the CDR3: TGCAGTGCTAGAGATGTAAGGGGGCGTGGGGGGAGCACTGAAGCTTTCTTT.

V gene TRBV29-1 combines with J gene TRBJ2-1, with D perhaps matching TRBD1 (7 bases). Germline CDR1 is SQVTM and CDR2 is ANQGSEA. There are 13 residues in the CDR3. V was clipped by 8 bases and J by 8 bases, with 19 bases between them. DNA of the CDR3: TGCAGCCTCACGGAGGGGGCAGGCGATGAGCAGTTCTTC. Amino acids: CSLTEGAGDEQFF.

V gene TRBV4-1 combines with J gene TRBJ1-5; no reliable D call. V lost 4 bases and J lost 6, with 16 bases in between. Germline lookup yields CDR1 MGHRA and CDR2 YSYEKL. This CDR3 contains 15 residues. The CDR3 bases are TGCGCCAGCAGCCCACTTCCGCGGGGTACTCAGCCCCAGCATTTT. Translation gives CASSPLPRGTQPQHF.

This chain uses TRBV5-1 with TRBJ1-4; D is perhaps TRBD1 (6 bases). V was pared by 0 bases and J by 7 bases, with 13 bases between. Germline V gives CDR1 SGHRS, CDR2 YFSETQ. The CDR3 consists of 15 residues. CDR3 protein: CASSLGTALGEKLFF. CDR3 in DNA: TGCGCCAGCAGCTTGGGGACAGCCTTGGGTGAAAAACTGTTTTTT. Filled out from reference TRBV5-1 and TRBJ1-4, the complete variable domain reads KAGVTQTPRYLIKTRGQQVTLSCSPISGHRSVSWYQQTPGQGLQFLFEYFSETQRNKGNFPGRFSGRQFSNSRSEMNVSTLELGDSALYLCASSLGTALGEKLFFGSGTQLSVL.

This chain links TRBV20-1 with TRBJ2-5; perhaps TRBD2 as D (5 bases). Germline CDR1 DFQATT, CDR2 SNEGSKA (reference sequence). The CDR3 covers 11 residues. V lost 7 bases to trimming and J lost 1 base, with 7 bases between them. CDR3 in DNA: TGCAGTGTCGGGGTCCAAGAGACCCAGTACTTC. The encoded protein is CSVGVQETQYF.